Presented here are 19 T cell receptor beta chains from one specimen sequenced in a study of identical twins. TCRdb ran MiXCR on the 5' RACE reads and lists one entry per CDR3 protein. Altogether around 650,000 distinct CDR3 sequences are present, roughly 7.1% being singletons, with the ten largest covering about 1.6%. This sample also appeared in a second study, on yellow fever vaccine responses in identical twins.

Sequencing was carried out using PBMCs. These receptors were collected from a woman aged 18-29 years in good health.

The genes are TRBV10-3 and TRBJ2-4; D ambiguous. Trimming shortened V by 3 bases and J by 1 base, and 10 bases separated the two germline ends. CDR1 is ENHRY, CDR2 SYGVKD, per germline. The CDR3 length is 15 residues. CDR3 in amino acids: CAISETDLAKNIQYF. CDR3 coding DNA: TGTGCCATCAGTGAAACCGACCTGGCCAAAAACATTCAGTACTTC.

V is TRBV7-8 and J is TRBJ1-2; 9 positions match TRBD1. From germline, CDR1 is SGHVS and CDR2 FQNEAQ. The V segment lost 2 bases and the J segment 5 bases; nucleotides outside the gene matches: 6. The CDR3 totals 15 residues. CDR3 loop: CASSLSGTGLYGYTF. In nucleotides, the CDR3 is TGTGCCAGCAGCTTATCTGGGACAGGGCTGTATGGCTACACCTTC.

The table lists this clonotype with many counts. The V gene is TRBV5-1, the J gene TRBJ2-1, with D hard to call. This CDR3 is built from 16 residues. Trimming stripped 0 bases from V and 2 bases from J, with 12 bases between. Germline CDR1 reads SGHRS; CDR2 reads YFSETQ. CDR3 sequence: CASSLGGGAPYNEQFF. CDR3 DNA: TGCGCCAGCAGCTTGGGTGGCGGAGCCCCCTACAATGAGCAGTTCTTC.

This clonotype appeared a few times. The chain joins TRBV12-5 to TRBJ2-2; D is unresolved. CDR3 size: 13 residues. Germline CDR1 and CDR2: LGHNT and FRNRAP. Trimming removed 7 bases from V and 1 base from J, with 7 bases in between. The DNA for the CDR3 is TGTGCTAGTGCCCCGGGGAACACCGGGGAGCTGTTTTTT. Its translation is CASAPGNTGELFF.

This clonotype was counted at least ten times. The chain has TRBV7-9 and TRBJ2-1; TRBD1 matches at 10 bases. CDR1 is SEHNR, CDR2 FQNEAQ, per germline (reference sequence). The J segment lost 2 bases and the V segment lost 5 bases, leaving 6 bases of the junction unmatched. CDR3 length: 16 residues. This CDR3 reads CASSPNGQGAYNEQFF. In nucleotides, the CDR3 is TGTGCCAGCAGCCCCAACGGACAGGGGGCCTACAATGAGCAGTTCTTC. Full variable domain (remainder filled in from reference TRBV7-9 and TRBJ2-1): DTGVSQNPRHKITKRGQNVTFRCDPISEHNRLYWYRQTLGQGPEFLTYFQNEAQLEKSRLLSDRFSAERPKGSFSTLEIQRTEQGDSAMYLCASSPNGQGAYNEQFFGPGTRLTVL.

The table lists this clonotype with a few counts. CDR3 in amino acids: CASSSTEAGGYNNEQFF. CDR3 DNA: TGCGCCAGCAGCTCCACGGAAGCGGGGGGCTATAACAATGAGCAGTTCTTC. The chain recombines TRBV5-1 with TRBJ2-1, with TRBD2 matching over 9 bases. Germline-derived CDR1 and CDR2 are SGHRS and YFSETQ. V was clipped by 3 bases and J by 5 bases; unmatched bases: 12. The CDR3 spans 17 residues.

At least ten counts were recorded for this clonotype. V and J are TRBV6-5 and TRBJ1-1; D ambiguous. The V gene's germline CDR1 is MNHEY and CDR2 SVGAGI. The CDR3 consists of 13 residues. V gave up 2 bases and J gave up 11 bases, with 15 bases separating them. This CDR3 is CASSYTPQLTAFF. The CDR3 DNA reads as TGTGCCAGCAGTTACACCCCCCAGCTAACGGCTTTCTTT.

This clonotype was picked up many times. The chain uses TRBV7-9 and TRBJ2-3; TRBD2 matches 7 bases. The CDR3 runs 15 residues. Trimming took 5 bases from V and 4 from J; bases not matched to a gene: 9. In germline, CDR1 is SEHNR, CDR2 FQNEAQ (reference sequence). CDR3 loop: CASSPQRGAADTQYF. DNA of the CDR3: TGTGCCAGCAGCCCTCAGCGGGGTGCGGCAGATACGCAGTATTTT.

This clonotype was recorded many times. V usage is TRBV29-1 and J usage is TRBJ2-2; 7 nucleotides line up with TRBD2. This CDR3 comprises 13 residues. Germline V gene data show CDR1 as SQVTM and CDR2 as ANQGSEA. V was pared by 6 bases and J by 7 bases, with 8 bases of the junction left unmatched. Here the CDR3 reads CSVGGTLGGELFF. The CDR3 region has the DNA TGCAGCGTGGGGGGGACCCTCGGCGGGGAGCTGTTTTTT.

The table lists this clonotype with many counts. V and J are TRBV28 and TRBJ1-6, with unresolved D. This CDR3 is built from 12 residues. The germline V gene has CDR1 MDHEN and CDR2 SYDVKM. The V and J ends lost 5 bases and 13 bases respectively, with 12 bases between them. Written as DNA, the CDR3 is TGTGCCAGCAGTCCACCAATGTACCCCCTCCACTTT. Amino acid sequence: CASSPPMYPLHF.

As DNA, the CDR3 is TGCAGCATTAACTCCCTCCAATTCACAGATACGCAGTATTTT. It encodes CSINSLQFTDTQYF. The chain is built from TRBV20-1 and TRBJ2-3; D unresolved. Per the germline V gene, CDR1 is DFQATT and CDR2 is SNEGSKA (reference sequence). CDR3 length equals 14 residues.

This clonotype was counted a few times. V is TRBV7-2 and J is TRBJ2-2; D remains ambiguous. This CDR3 has 11 amino acids. The V and J ends lost 4 bases and 7 bases respectively, with 4 bases between them. Germline CDR1 SGHTA, CDR2 FQGNSA. CDR3 amino acids: CASSSRGELFF. For the CDR3, the DNA is TGTGCCAGCAGCTCCCGCGGGGAGCTGTTTTTT.

The chain uses TRBV5-1 and TRBJ2-1; no reliable D call. Looked up from germline, CDR1 is SGHRS and CDR2 is YFSETQ. The CDR3 loop spans 16 amino acids. The V gene lost 2 bases and the J gene lost 3 bases, with 15 bases spanning the gap. CDR3 nucleotide sequence: TGCGCCAGCAGCTTAGGTTCGTATGAGATCTACAATGAGCAGTTCTTC. Its translation: CASSLGSYEIYNEQFF.

The rearrangement joins TRBV11-3 to TRBJ2-2; 9 bases map to TRBD1. The CDR3 is 15 amino acids. The germline V gene encodes CDR1 SGHNT and CDR2 YENEEA. J was trimmed by 6 bases and V by 5 bases; bases with no gene match: 7. CDR3 in DNA: TGTGCCAGCAGCCCCTCACAGGGGGCATCCGGGGAGCTGTTTTTT. This codes for CASSPSQGASGELFF.

This clonotype appeared many times. This chain links TRBV27 with TRBJ1-2, with D unresolved. V was pared by 5 bases and J by 3 bases, with 10 bases between. The CDR3 covers 13 residues. Germline CDR1 is MNHEY and CDR2 is SMNVEV (reference sequence). CDR3 DNA: TGTGCCAGCAGTCGGACCGGAGACTATGGCTACACCTTC. Its translation is CASSRTGDYGYTF.

In its sample, this clonotype was seen many times. This rearrangement joins TRBV10-3 to TRBJ2-3; 15 nucleotides align to TRBD2. The germline CDR1 and CDR2 sequences are ENHRY and SYGVKD. Trimming removed 6 bases from V and 1 base from J; junction bases left unmatched: 8. This CDR3 contains 18 residues. The CDR3 DNA reads TGTGCCATCAGGAGAGGACTAGCGGGAGGGCCAGGCACAGATACGCAGTATTTT. Translating it yields CAIRRGLAGGPGTDTQYF.

There are a few counts of this clonotype. CDR3: CATSERGQNYGYTF. The DNA for the CDR3 is TGTGCCACCAGTGAAAGGGGACAGAACTATGGCTACACCTTC. The chain combines TRBV24-1 with TRBJ1-2, with 7 bases aligning to TRBD1. Germline loops: CDR1 KGHDR, CDR2 SFDVKD. The CDR3 runs 14 residues. V was pared by 4 bases and J by 2 bases, with 3 bases of the junction left unmatched.

The rearrangement links TRBV5-4 to TRBJ2-2; 7 bases line up with TRBD2. V shed 5 bases and J 6 bases; nucleotides not matched to a gene: 10. This CDR3 region has 15 residues. Germline CDR1 SGHNT, CDR2 YYREEE (reference sequence). This chain's CDR3 is CASRFQGGFAGELFF. The CDR3 region has the DNA TGTGCCAGCAGGTTCCAGGGAGGGTTTGCCGGGGAGCTGTTTTTT.

The chain links TRBV12-3 or TRBV12-4 to TRBJ2-1, with D perhaps matching TRBD1 (5 bases). V was cut by 5 bases and J by 4 bases, with 9 bases left in between. The CDR3 consists of 13 residues. The CDR3 loop is CASSGAVYNEQFF. DNA for the CDR3: TGTGCCAGCAGTGGGGCTGTGTACAATGAGCAGTTCTTC.